This passage covers 12 T cell receptor beta chains from one sample sequenced in a study of patients and donors after allogeneic stem cell transplantation. From the RT-PCR reads, TCRdb called clonotypes with MiXCR, one entry per CDR3 protein. The table shows 190,000 or so distinct CDR3 sequences, with about 37% occurring only once. The material sequenced was blood, either unsorted or a sorted T cell fraction (not recorded which). These receptors all stem from a human donor who was either an allogeneic HSCT recipient or a stem cell or donor lymphocyte infusion donor (not recorded which). It is not recorded whose cells these are; they may come from a transplant donor.

This clonotype has only a few counts. CDR3 amino acids: CASSLLPTSGGTETQYF. In DNA, the CDR3 is TGCGCCAGCAGCTTGCTACCGACTAGCGGGGGGACAGAGACCCAGTACTTC. V gene TRBV5-1 combines with J gene TRBJ2-5; 13 positions match TRBD2. Germline V lookup: CDR1 SGHRS, CDR2 YFSETQ. This CDR3 contains 17 residues. V dropped 1 base and J dropped 4; count of bases not matched to a gene: 7.

The genes are TRBV10-3 and TRBJ2-7; the match to TRBD2 covers 12 bases. V shed 6 bases and J 3 bases; nucleotides not matched to a gene: 6. There are 15 residues in the CDR3. The germline V gene has CDR1 ENHRY and CDR2 SYGVKD. The CDR3, as DNA: TGTGCCATCAGGACACTAGCGGGGGGAAACTACGAGCAGTACTTC. Translating it yields CAIRTLAGGNYEQYF.

This clonotype has only a few counts. The rearrangement uses TRBV7-9 and TRBJ1-3; a weak D match, TRBD1 (6 bases). The CDR3 consists of 16 residues. Germline-derived CDR1 and CDR2 are SEHNR and FQNEAQ (reference sequence). Between the trimmed V and J ends, which lost 3 bases and 2 bases, there was a span of 14 bases. The CDR3 sequence: CASSFPDRSTGNTIYF. CDR3 coding DNA: TGTGCCAGCAGCTTCCCCGACAGGTCTACTGGAAACACCATATATTTT. Variable domain in full (rest from reference TRBV7-9 and TRBJ1-3): DTGVSQNPRHKITKRGQNVTFRCDPISEHNRLYWYRQTLGQGPEFLTYFQNEAQLEKSRLLSDRFSAERPKGSFSTLEIQRTEQGDSAMYLCASSFPDRSTGNTIYFGEGSWLTVV.

This sequence joins TRBV4-3 and TRBJ2-7, with D possibly matching TRBD1 (6 bases). V was trimmed by 0 bases and J by 2 bases, leaving 17 bases between them. This CDR3 spans 17 amino acids. Per the germline V gene, CDR1 is LGHNA and CDR2 is YSLEER. As DNA, the CDR3 is TGCGCCAGCAGCCAAGATTCTCTATCTGGACAGACCTACGAGCAGTACTTC. It codes for CASSQDSLSGQTYEQYF.

This chain connects TRBV7-9 to TRBJ1-6; 8 bases match TRBD1. This CDR3 has 23 amino acids. CDR1 SEHNR and CDR2 FQNEAQ come from the germline V gene (reference sequence). The ends lost 1 base at V and 4 bases at J; junction bases unmatched: 24. This CDR3 reads CASSLDRAVWGQAATVYNSPLHF. The DNA for the CDR3 is TGTGCCAGCAGCTTAGATAGGGCTGTCTGGGGACAGGCGGCTACTGTTTATAATTCACCCCTCCACTTT.

The chain has TRBV12-3 or TRBV12-4 and TRBJ2-1; 10 bases are shared with TRBD2. With V trimmed by 5 bases and J by 5 bases, 6 bases remained unmatched. CDR3 length equals 15 residues. The CDR3 reads CASSRSGGRNNEQFF. The DNA for the CDR3 is TGTGCCAGCAGTCGTAGCGGGGGGCGAAACAATGAGCAGTTCTTC.

This clonotype came up a few times. The chain combines TRBV4-1 with TRBJ1-4; 9 nucleotides line up with TRBD1. The ends lost 1 base at V and 7 bases at J; junction bases unmatched: 10. Germline assignment: CDR1 MGHRA and CDR2 YSYEKL. The CDR3 is made up of 17 amino acids. Here the CDR3 reads CASSQGPQQGAVEKLFF. Here the CDR3 DNA reads TGCGCCAGCAGCCAAGGACCTCAACAGGGGGCGGTTGAAAAACTGTTTTTT.

This chain connects TRBV5-1 to TRBJ2-5, with 9 bases matching TRBD1. Germline loops: CDR1 SGHRS, CDR2 YFSETQ. The length of the CDR3 is 13 residues. The ends lost 4 bases at V and 4 bases at J; junction bases unmatched: 2. The CDR3, as DNA: TGCGCCAGCAGCACGACAGGGGGAGAGACCCAGTACTTC. This sequence encodes CASSTTGGETQYF. The variable domain in full, with the rest retrieved from reference TRBV5-1 and TRBJ2-5, is KAGVTQTPRYLIKTRGQQVTLSCSPISGHRSVSWYQQTPGQGLQFLFEYFSETQRNKGNFPGRFSGRQFSNSRSEMNVSTLELGDSALYLCASSTTGGETQYFGPGTRLLVL.

This clonotype was found a few times. The V gene is TRBV7-8, the J gene TRBJ2-3, with a possible D match to TRBD1 (5 bases). This CDR3 is 13 amino acids long. Trimming took off 0 bases at V and 5 bases at J, with 6 bases between the two ends. Germline CDR1 SGHVS, CDR2 FQNEAQ. The CDR3 reads CASSLAQGDTQYF. The CDR3 DNA sequence: TGTGCCAGCAGCTTAGCTCAGGGAGATACGCAGTATTTT.

In this sample, this clonotype turned up a few times. This rearrangement joins TRBV18 to TRBJ1-1; D not certain. This CDR3 is 13 amino acids long. The germline V gene encodes CDR1 KGHSH and CDR2 LQKENI. Trimming shortened V by 10 bases and J by 1 base, and 13 bases separated the two germline ends. CDR3 coding DNA: TGTGCCACCCAGATTGGGCGGAACACTGAAGCTTTCTTT. Encoded protein: CATQIGRNTEAFF.

The CDR3 DNA reads TGTGCCATCAGTGTGAACGGGGGATCCTACGAGCAGTACTTC. This gives the protein CAISVNGGSYEQYF. The rearrangement uses TRBV10-3 and TRBJ2-7; possibly TRBD2 for D (6 bases). V dropped 4 bases and J dropped 1 base, with 11 bases sitting between them. Germline V gives CDR1 ENHRY, CDR2 SYGVKD. This CDR3 has 14 residues.

The chain uses TRBV3-1 and TRBJ1-1, with D uncertain. The germline CDR1 and CDR2 sequences are LGHDT and YNNKEL (reference sequence). Trimming shortened V by 0 bases and J by 1 base, and 12 bases separated the two germline ends. CDR3 length: 16 residues. CDR3 coding DNA: TGTGCCAGCAGCCAAGAGATCACTACCGGGAACACTGAAGCTTTCTTT. Residues: CASSQEITTGNTEAFF. The variable domain in full, with the rest retrieved from reference TRBV3-1 and TRBJ1-1, is DTAVSQTPKYLVTQMGNDKSIKCEQNLGHDTMYWYKQDSKKFLKIMFSYNNKELIINETVPNRFSPKSPDKAHLNLHINSLELGDSAVYFCASSQEITTGNTEAFFGQGTRLTVV.